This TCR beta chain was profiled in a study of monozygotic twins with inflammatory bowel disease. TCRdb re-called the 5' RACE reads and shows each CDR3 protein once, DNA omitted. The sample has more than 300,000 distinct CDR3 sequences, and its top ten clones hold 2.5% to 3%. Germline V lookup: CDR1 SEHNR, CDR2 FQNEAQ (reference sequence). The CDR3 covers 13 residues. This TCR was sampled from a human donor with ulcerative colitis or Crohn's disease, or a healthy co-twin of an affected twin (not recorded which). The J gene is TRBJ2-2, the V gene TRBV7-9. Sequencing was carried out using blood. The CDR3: CAGEPSNTGELFF.